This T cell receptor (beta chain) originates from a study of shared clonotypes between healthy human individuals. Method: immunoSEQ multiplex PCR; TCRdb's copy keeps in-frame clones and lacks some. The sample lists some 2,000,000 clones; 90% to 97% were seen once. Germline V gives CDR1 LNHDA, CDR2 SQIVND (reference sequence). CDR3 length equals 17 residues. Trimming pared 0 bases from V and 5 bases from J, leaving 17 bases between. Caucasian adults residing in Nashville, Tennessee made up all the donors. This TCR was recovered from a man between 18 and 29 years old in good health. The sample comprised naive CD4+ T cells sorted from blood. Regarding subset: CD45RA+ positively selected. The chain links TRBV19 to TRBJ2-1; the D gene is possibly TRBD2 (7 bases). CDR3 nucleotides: TGTGCCAGTAGTATAGATCGGAGGGGGGGTACCCACAATGAGCAGTTCTTC. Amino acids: CASSIDRRGGTHNEQFF.